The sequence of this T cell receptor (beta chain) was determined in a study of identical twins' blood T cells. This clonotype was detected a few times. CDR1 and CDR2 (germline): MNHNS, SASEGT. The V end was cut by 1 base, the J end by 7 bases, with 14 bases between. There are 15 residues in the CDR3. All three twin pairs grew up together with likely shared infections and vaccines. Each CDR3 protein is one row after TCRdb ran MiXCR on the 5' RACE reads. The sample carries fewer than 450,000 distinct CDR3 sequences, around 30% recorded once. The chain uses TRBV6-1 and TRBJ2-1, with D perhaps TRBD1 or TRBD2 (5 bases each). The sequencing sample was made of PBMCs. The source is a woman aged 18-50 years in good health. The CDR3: CASSEDRGRQNEQFF. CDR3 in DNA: TGTGCCAGCAGTGAAGACCGGGGCAGGCAAAATGAGCAGTTCTTC.